This T cell receptor (beta chain) was documented in a study of T-cell reconstitution after alpha-beta-depleted transplantation in children. A few counts support this clonotype. The authors prepared the TCRbeta library with unique molecular identifiers. Via MiXCR, TCRdb re-called the PCR reads, giving one row per CDR3 protein. The sample lists 640,000 or so distinct CDR3 sequences, around a sixth seen once, with about 1.1% in the top ten. Germline CDR1 is KGHSH and CDR2 is LQKENI. The CDR3 contains 14 residues. V lost 3 bases to trimming and J lost 6 bases, with 15 bases between them. The clonotype comes from a human donor who donated a stem cell graft to a child with acute myeloid leukemia. Sequencing used PBMCs from the stem cell graft donor, obtained from the stem cell graft. The chain recombines TRBV18 with TRBJ2-7, with D possibly matching TRBD1 (6 bases). As DNA, the CDR3 is TGTGCCAGCTCACCGGGCGGTCTAGGGGGCGAGCAGTACTTC. Protein product: CASSPGGLGGEQYF.